This is a list of T cell receptor beta chains from one sample in a study of blood T cell repertoires in COVID-19. Here immunoSEQ multiplex PCR was the method, and the copy in TCRdb shows in-frame clones only, minus some. The repertoire holds 130,000 or so clones, with 88% as singletons. Material: peripheral blood. These receptors were collected from a man aged 70-80 years with active COVID-19. CDR3s include the opening cysteine and the closing phenylalanine or tryptophan. Each record gives: clone size, D gene, J gene, V gene, CDR3 DNA, CDR3 protein. D genes are given only for firm matches. For some rows the clone size is stated as once, few or many, or as a class when expanded; others skip it.

clone_size: NA; d_call: NA; j_call: TRBJ2-1; v_call: TRBV19; cdr3_nt: TGTGCCAGTACCCCCGTGGGAGAGGTCTACAATGAGCAGTTCTTC; cdr3_aa: CASTPVGEVYNEQFF
clone_size: NA; d_call: NA; j_call: TRBJ2-5; v_call: TRBV6-6; cdr3_nt: TGTGCCAGCGGCACCTCTCAAGAGACCCAGTACTTC; cdr3_aa: CASGTSQETQYF
clone_size: NA; d_call: TRBD1; j_call: TRBJ2-7; v_call: TRBV6-5; cdr3_nt: TGTGCCAGCAGGTACCGGGACAGGGGCTCCTACGAGCAGTACTTC; cdr3_aa: CASRYRDRGSYEQYF
clone_size: NA; d_call: TRBD2; j_call: TRBJ2-7; v_call: TRBV28; cdr3_nt: TGTGCCTACGGGAGGTCCTTACTACCCTACGAGCAGTACTTC; cdr3_aa: CAYGRSLLPYEQYF
clone_size: NA; d_call: NA; j_call: TRBJ2-5; v_call: TRBV27; cdr3_nt: TGTGCCAGCAGTTTATTTTCGGGGGGCCATGAGACCCAGTACTTC; cdr3_aa: CASSLFSGGHETQYF
clone_size: NA; d_call: NA; j_call: TRBJ2-5; v_call: TRBV14; cdr3_nt: TGTGCCAGCAGCCAACAGGGCGGTGCGACCCAGTACTTC; cdr3_aa: CASSQQGGATQYF
clone_size: NA; d_call: TRBD2; j_call: TRBJ2-7; v_call: TRBV6-2/TRBV6-3; cdr3_nt: TGTGCCAGCAGTTACTCGGGCGGGAGTCTGTACGAGCAGTACTTC; cdr3_aa: CASSYSGGSLYEQYF
clone_size: NA; d_call: TRBD2; j_call: TRBJ2-7; v_call: TRBV4-1; cdr3_nt: TGCGCCAGCAGCCAAGGCCCGACTAGCGGCTCCTACGAGCAGTACTTC; cdr3_aa: CASSQGPTSGSYEQYF
clone_size: NA; d_call: NA; j_call: TRBJ1-4; v_call: TRBV28; cdr3_nt: TGTGCCAGCACCTGGGCAGGCATGGCAACTAATGAAAAACTGTTTTTT; cdr3_aa: CASTWAGMATNEKLFF
clone_size: few; d_call: NA; j_call: TRBJ1-4; v_call: TRBV27; cdr3_nt: TGTGCCAGCAGATCCCGCCACAGGACCTCAACTAATGAAAAACTGTTTTTT; cdr3_aa: CASRSRHRTSTNEKLFF
clone_size: NA; d_call: NA; j_call: TRBJ2-5; v_call: TRBV19; cdr3_nt: TGTGCCAGTAGTATGGGAAAAGGGGGTGTTGAGACCCAGTACTTC; cdr3_aa: CASSMGKGGVETQYF
clone_size: NA; d_call: TRBD2; j_call: TRBJ2-3; v_call: TRBV2; cdr3_nt: TGTGCCAGCAGGCCCCTAGCGGGAGGCACAGATACGCAGTATTTT; cdr3_aa: CASRPLAGGTDTQYF
clone_size: NA; d_call: TRBD2; j_call: TRBJ2-7; v_call: TRBV4-1; cdr3_nt: TGCGCCAGCAGCCTGGCGGGAGGGTACGAGCAGTACTTC; cdr3_aa: CASSLAGGYEQYF
clone_size: NA; d_call: TRBD2; j_call: TRBJ2-7; v_call: TRBV7-2; cdr3_nt: TGTGCCAGCAGCAAACTAGCGGACCCCCCTTACGAGCAGTACTTC; cdr3_aa: CASSKLADPPYEQYF
clone_size: NA; d_call: TRBD2; j_call: TRBJ2-3; v_call: TRBV9; cdr3_nt: TGTGCCAGCAAGGGGACTAGTGGCACAGATACGCAGTATTTT; cdr3_aa: CASKGTSGTDTQYF
clone_size: NA; d_call: TRBD1; j_call: TRBJ1-2; v_call: TRBV29-1; cdr3_nt: TGCAGCGTTGAAACCCCGGCCCCACAGGGGAACTATGGCTACACCTTC; cdr3_aa: CSVETPAPQGNYGYTF
clone_size: NA; d_call: TRBD1; j_call: TRBJ1-4; v_call: TRBV28; cdr3_nt: TGTGCCAGCAGTTTAGGGGGACAGGGGTATGAAAAACTGTTTTTT; cdr3_aa: CASSLGGQGYEKLFF
clone_size: NA; d_call: NA; j_call: TRBJ1-2; v_call: TRBV4-1; cdr3_nt: TGCGCCAGCAGCCAAGATCATGCGGGGCGGGGTGGCTACACCTTC; cdr3_aa: CASSQDHAGRGGYTF
clone_size: NA; d_call: TRBD2; j_call: TRBJ2-7; v_call: TRBV5-1; cdr3_nt: TGCGCCAGCAGCTTGGAGTACGGGGGGGAGTACGAGCAGTACTTC; cdr3_aa: CASSLEYGGEYEQYF
clone_size: NA; d_call: TRBD2; j_call: TRBJ2-3; v_call: TRBV7-9; cdr3_nt: TGTGCCAGCAGCTTAGGGGCTAGCGGGAGTAGAGATACGCAGTATTTT; cdr3_aa: CASSLGASGSRDTQYF
clone_size: few; d_call: TRBD2; j_call: TRBJ2-7; v_call: TRBV14; cdr3_nt: TGTGCCAGCAGCCAGGGCCGCGGGAGCTCCTACGAGCAGTACTTC; cdr3_aa: CASSQGRGSSYEQYF
clone_size: NA; d_call: NA; j_call: TRBJ2-7; v_call: TRBV5-5; cdr3_nt: TGTGCCAGCAGCTTCCTTAGCGTCGAGCAGTACTTC; cdr3_aa: CASSFLSVEQYF
clone_size: NA; d_call: NA; j_call: TRBJ1-4; v_call: TRBV30; cdr3_nt: TGTGCCTGGAGCCCAAGGAGGACGGGGAATGAAAAACTGTTTTTT; cdr3_aa: CAWSPRRTGNEKLFF